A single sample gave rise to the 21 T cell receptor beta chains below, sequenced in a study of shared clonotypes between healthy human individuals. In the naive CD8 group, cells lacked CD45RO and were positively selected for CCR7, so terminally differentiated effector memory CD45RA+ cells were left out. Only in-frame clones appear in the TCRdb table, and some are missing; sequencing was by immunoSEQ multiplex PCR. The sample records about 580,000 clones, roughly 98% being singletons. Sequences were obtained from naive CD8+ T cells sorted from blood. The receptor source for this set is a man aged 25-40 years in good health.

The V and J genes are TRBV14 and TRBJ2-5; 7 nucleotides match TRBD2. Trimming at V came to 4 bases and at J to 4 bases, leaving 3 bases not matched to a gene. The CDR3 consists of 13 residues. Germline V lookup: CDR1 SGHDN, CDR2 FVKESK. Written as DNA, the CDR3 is TGTGCCAGCAGCCTTATAGCGGGAGAGACCCAGTACTTC. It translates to CASSLIAGETQYF.

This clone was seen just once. The CDR3 DNA reads TGTGCCAGCATCCAGGGGGAGGGTAGCGGAAGCACAGATACGCAGTATTTT. It encodes CASIQGEGSGSTDTQYF. The chain is built from TRBV7-2 and TRBJ2-3; the D call may be TRBD1 or TRBD2 (7 bases each). V lost 7 bases and J lost 0, with 20 bases in between. The CDR3 runs to 17 residues. Germline lookup yields CDR1 SGHTA and CDR2 FQGNSA. Full variable domain (remainder filled in from reference TRBV7-2 and TRBJ2-3): GAGVSQSPSNKVTEKGKDVELRCDPISGHTALYWYRQSLGQGLEFLIYFQGNSAPDKSGLPSDRFSAERTGGSVSTLTIQRTQQEDSAVYLCASIQGEGSGSTDTQYFGPGTRLTVL.

The CDR3 sequence is CASSLFAGDLEAFF. The CDR3 DNA follows: TGTGCCAGCAGTTTATTCGCAGGGGACCTTGAAGCTTTCTTT. The rearrangement links TRBV28 to TRBJ1-1; tentative D call: TRBD1 (6 bases). The germline V gene encodes CDR1 MDHEN and CDR2 SYDVKM. V was pared by 1 base and J by 7 bases, with 13 bases between. The CDR3 covers 14 residues.

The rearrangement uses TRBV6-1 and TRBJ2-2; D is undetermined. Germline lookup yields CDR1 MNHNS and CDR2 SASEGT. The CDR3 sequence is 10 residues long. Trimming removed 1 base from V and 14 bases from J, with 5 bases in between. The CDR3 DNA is TGTGCCAGCAGTGAAGACAGTCTGTTTTTT. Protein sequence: CASSEDSLFF.

CDR3 bases: TGTGCCAGCAGCTTAGCGCGGACAGAAAACAATCAGCCCCAGCATTTT. Protein product: CASSLARTENNQPQHF. The rearrangement joins TRBV7-9 to TRBJ1-5, with D possibly being TRBD1 (6 bases). The CDR3 loop spans 16 amino acids. Trimming removed 0 bases at V and 3 bases at J, with 12 bases between. Germline V lookup: CDR1 SEHNR, CDR2 FQNEAQ (reference sequence).

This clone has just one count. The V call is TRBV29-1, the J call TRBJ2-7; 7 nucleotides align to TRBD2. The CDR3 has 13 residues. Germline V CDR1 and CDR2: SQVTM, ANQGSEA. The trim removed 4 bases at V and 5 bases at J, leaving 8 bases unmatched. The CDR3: CSVAGLLVHEQYF. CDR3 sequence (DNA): TGCAGCGTTGCGGGACTACTAGTTCACGAGCAGTACTTC.

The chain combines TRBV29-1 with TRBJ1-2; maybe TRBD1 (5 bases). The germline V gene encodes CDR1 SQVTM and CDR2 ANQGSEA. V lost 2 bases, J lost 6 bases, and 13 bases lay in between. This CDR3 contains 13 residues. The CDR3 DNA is TGCAGCGTTGAAATTGCAGGGCTTCATGGCTACACCTTC. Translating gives CSVEIAGLHGYTF. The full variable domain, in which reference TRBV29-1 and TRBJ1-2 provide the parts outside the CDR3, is SAVISQKPSRDICQRGTSLTIQCQVDSQVTMMFWYRQQPGQSLTLIATANQGSEATYESGFVIDKFPISRPNLTFSTLTVSNMSPEDSSIYLCSVEIAGLHGYTFGSGTRLTVV.

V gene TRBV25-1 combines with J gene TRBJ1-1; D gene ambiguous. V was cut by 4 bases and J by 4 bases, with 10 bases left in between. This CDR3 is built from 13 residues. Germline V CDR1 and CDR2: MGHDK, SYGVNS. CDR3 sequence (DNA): TGTGCCAGCAGTGGCGGGAGTGTCACTGAAGCTTTCTTT. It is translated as CASSGGSVTEAFF.

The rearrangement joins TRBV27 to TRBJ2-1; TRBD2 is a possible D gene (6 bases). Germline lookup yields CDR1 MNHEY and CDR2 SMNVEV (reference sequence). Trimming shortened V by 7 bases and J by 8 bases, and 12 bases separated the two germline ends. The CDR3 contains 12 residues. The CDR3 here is CASMGLADEQFF. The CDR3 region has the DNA TGTGCCAGCATGGGATTAGCGGATGAGCAGTTCTTC.

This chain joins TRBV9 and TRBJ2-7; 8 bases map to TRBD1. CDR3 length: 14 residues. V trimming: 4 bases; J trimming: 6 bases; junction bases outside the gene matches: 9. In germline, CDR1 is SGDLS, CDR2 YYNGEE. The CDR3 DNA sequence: TGTGCCAGCAGCCATGCAGGGGGCTTTTCCGAGCAGTACTTC. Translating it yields CASSHAGGFSEQYF.

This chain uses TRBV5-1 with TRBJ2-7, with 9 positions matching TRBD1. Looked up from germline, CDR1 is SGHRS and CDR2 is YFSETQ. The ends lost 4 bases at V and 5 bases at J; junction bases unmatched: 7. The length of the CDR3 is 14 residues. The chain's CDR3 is CASSRGQGRDEQYF. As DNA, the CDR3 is TGCGCCAGCAGCCGTGGACAGGGGCGAGACGAGCAGTACTTC.

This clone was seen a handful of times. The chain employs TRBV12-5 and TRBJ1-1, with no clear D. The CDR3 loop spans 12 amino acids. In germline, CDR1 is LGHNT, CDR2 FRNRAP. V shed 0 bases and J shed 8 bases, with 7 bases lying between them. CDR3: CASGLVQGEAFF. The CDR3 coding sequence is TGTGCTAGTGGTTTGGTACAAGGGGAAGCTTTCTTT.

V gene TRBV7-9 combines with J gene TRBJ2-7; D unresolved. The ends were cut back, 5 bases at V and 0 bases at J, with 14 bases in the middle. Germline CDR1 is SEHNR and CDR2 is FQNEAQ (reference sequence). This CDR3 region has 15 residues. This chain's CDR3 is CASSPFSRSSYEQYF. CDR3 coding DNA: TGTGCCAGCAGCCCCTTTTCCAGGTCCTCCTACGAGCAGTACTTC. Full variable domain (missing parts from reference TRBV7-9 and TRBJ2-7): DTGVSQNPRHKITKRGQNVTFRCDPISEHNRLYWYRQTLGQGPEFLTYFQNEAQLEKSRLLSDRFSAERPKGSFSTLEIQRTEQGDSAMYLCASSPFSRSSYEQYFGPGTRLTVT.

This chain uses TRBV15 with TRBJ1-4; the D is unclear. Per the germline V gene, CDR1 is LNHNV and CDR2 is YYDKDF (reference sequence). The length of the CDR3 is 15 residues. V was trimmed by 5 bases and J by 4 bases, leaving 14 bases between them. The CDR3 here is CATSGEGSYNEKLFF. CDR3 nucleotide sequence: TGTGCCACCAGCGGGGAGGGCAGCTATAATGAAAAACTGTTTTTT.

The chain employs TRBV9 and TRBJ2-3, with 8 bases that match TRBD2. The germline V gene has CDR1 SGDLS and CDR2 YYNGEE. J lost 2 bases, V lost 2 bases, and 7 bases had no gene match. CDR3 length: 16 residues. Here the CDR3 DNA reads TGTGCCAGCAGCGTCTCTCTAGCGGGCCTCACAGATACGCAGTATTTT. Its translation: CASSVSLAGLTDTQYF.

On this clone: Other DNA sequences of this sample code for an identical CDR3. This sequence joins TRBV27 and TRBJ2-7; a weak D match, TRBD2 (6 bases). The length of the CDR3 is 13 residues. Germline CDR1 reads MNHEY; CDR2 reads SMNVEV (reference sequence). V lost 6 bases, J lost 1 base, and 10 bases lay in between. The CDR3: CASSSGGSYEQYF. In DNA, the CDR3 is TGTGCCAGCAGCTCCGGGGGATCCTACGAGCAGTACTTC.

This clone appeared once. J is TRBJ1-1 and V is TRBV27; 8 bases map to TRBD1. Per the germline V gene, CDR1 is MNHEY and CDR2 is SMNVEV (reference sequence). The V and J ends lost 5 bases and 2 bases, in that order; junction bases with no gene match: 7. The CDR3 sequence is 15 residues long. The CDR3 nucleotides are TGTGCCAGCAGTCTGGGGACAGGCGCTAACACTGAAGCTTTCTTT. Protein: CASSLGTGANTEAFF.

DNA of the CDR3: TGTGCCAGCTCACCGGCAGACGCCTACGAGCAGTACTTC. Its translation: CASSPADAYEQYF. The chain joins TRBV18 to TRBJ2-7; no clear D. The CDR3 consists of 13 residues. V shed 3 bases and J shed 2 bases, with 8 bases lying between them. CDR1 is KGHSH and CDR2 is LQKENI in the germline V gene.

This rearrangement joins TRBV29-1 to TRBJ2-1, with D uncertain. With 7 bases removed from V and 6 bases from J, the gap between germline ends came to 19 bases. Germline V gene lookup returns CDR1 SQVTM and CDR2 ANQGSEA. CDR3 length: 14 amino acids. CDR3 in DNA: TGCAGCGCCTTGACCCCACTCTCTGGCAATGAGCAGTTCTTC. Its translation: CSALTPLSGNEQFF.

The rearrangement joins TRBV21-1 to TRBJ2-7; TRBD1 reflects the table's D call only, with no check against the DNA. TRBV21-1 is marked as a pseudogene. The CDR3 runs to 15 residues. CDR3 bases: TGTGCCAGCAGCCCCGGGACAGGGCTATCCTACGAGCAGTACTTC. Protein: CASSPGTGLSYEQYF.

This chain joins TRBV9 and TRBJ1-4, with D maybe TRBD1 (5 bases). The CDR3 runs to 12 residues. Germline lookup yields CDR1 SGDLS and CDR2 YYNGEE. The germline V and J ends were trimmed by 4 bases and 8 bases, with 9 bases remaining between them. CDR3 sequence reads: CASSWDGEKLFF. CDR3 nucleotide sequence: TGTGCCAGCAGCTGGGACGGCGAAAAACTGTTTTTT.